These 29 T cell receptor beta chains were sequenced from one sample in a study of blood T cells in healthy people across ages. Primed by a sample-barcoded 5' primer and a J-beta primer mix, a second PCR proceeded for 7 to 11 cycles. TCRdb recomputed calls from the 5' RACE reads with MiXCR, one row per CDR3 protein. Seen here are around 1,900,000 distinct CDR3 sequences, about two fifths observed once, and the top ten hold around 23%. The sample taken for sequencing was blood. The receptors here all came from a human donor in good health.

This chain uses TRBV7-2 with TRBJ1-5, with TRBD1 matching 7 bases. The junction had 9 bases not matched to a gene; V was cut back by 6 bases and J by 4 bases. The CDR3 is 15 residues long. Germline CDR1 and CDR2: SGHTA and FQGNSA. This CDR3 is CASSFGQAANQPQHF. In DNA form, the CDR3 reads TGTGCCAGCAGTTTCGGACAGGCAGCAAATCAGCCCCAGCATTTT. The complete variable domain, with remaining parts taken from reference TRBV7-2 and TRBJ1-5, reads GAGVSQSPSNKVTEKGKDVELRCDPISGHTALYWYRQSLGQGLEFLIYFQGNSAPDKSGLPSDRFSAERTGGSVSTLTIQRTQQEDSAVYLCASSFGQAANQPQHFGDGTRLSIL.

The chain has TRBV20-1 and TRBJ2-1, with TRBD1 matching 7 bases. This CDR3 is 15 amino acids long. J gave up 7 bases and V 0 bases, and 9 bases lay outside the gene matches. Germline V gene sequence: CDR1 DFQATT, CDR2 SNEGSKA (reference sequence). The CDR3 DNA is TGCAGTGCTAGAGACATCGGACAGGACCGAAATGAGCAGTTCTTC. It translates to CSARDIGQDRNEQFF.

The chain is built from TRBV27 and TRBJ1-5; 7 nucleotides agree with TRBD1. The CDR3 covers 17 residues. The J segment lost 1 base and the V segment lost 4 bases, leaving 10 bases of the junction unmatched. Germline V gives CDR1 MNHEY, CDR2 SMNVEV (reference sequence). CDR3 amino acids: CASSSQTGLYSNQPQHF. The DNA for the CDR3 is TGTGCCAGCAGTTCCCAGACAGGGCTTTACAGCAATCAGCCCCAGCATTTT.

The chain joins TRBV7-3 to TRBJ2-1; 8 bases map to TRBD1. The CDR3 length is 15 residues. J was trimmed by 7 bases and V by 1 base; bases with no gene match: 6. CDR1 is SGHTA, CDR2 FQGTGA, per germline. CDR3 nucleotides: TGTGCCAGCAGCTTAAGCAGGGGGCTGTTGAATGAGCAGTTCTTC. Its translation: CASSLSRGLLNEQFF.

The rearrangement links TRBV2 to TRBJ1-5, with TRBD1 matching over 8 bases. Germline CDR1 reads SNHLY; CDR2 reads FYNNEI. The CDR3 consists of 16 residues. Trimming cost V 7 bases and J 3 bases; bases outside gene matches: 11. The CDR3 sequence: CASTAEDRVINQPQHF. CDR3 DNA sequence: TGTGCCAGCACAGCGGAGGACAGGGTAATCAATCAGCCCCAGCATTTT.

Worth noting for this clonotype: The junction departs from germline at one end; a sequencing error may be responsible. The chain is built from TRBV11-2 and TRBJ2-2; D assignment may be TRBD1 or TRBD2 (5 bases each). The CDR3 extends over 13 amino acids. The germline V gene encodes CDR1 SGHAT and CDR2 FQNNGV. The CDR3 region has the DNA TGTGCCGCTGGAACGATTAGTATAGGGGAGCGGTTTTTT. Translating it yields CAAGTISIGERFF.

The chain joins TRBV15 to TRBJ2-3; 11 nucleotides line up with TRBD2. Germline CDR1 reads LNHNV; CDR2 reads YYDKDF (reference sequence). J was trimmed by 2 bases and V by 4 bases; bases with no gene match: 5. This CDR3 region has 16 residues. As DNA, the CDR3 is TGTGCCACCAGCAAGGGACTAGCGGAAATCACAGATACGCAGTATTTT. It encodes CATSKGLAEITDTQYF.

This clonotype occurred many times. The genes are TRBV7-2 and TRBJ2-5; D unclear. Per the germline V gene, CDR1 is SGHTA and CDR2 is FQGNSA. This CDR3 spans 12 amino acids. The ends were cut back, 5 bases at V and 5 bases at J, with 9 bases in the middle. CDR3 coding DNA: TGTGCCAGCAGCCCGTTTGGGGAGACCCAGTACTTC. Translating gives CASSPFGETQYF.

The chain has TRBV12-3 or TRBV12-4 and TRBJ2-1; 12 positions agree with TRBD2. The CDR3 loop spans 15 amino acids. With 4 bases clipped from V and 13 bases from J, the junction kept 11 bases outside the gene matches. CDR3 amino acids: CASSSGTSGRETQFF. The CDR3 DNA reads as TGTGCCAGCAGTTCCGGGACTAGCGGGCGAGAGACCCAGTTCTTC.

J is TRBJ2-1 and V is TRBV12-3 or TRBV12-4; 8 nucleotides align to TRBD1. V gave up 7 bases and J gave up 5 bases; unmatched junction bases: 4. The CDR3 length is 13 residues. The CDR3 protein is CASTRDRNNEQFF. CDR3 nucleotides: TGTGCCAGCACAAGGGACAGGAACAATGAGCAGTTCTTC.

The CDR3 DNA follows: TGTGCCAGCAGCCCGGCGGACAGGGGGCTGAGCTATGGCTACACCTTC. It is translated as CASSPADRGLSYGYTF. The rearrangement links TRBV7-9 to TRBJ1-2, with TRBD1 matching 11 bases. The J segment lost 4 bases and the V segment lost 5 bases, leaving 9 bases of the junction unmatched. Per germline, CDR1 SEHNR and CDR2 FQNEAQ (reference sequence). There are 16 residues in the CDR3. The full variable domain, in which reference TRBV7-9 and TRBJ1-2 provide the parts outside the CDR3, is DTGVSQNPRHKITKRGQNVTFRCDPISEHNRLYWYRQTLGQGPEFLTYFQNEAQLEKSRLLSDRFSAERPKGSFSTLEIQRTEQGDSAMYLCASSPADRGLSYGYTFGSGTRLTVV.

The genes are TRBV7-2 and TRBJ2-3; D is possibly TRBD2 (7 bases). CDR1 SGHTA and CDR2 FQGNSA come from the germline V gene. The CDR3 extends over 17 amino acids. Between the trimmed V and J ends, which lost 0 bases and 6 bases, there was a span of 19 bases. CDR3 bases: TGTGCCAGCAGCTTAGCGGGGAGGGGGGCCCTACTGGATACGCAGTATTTT. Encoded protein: CASSLAGRGALLDTQYF.

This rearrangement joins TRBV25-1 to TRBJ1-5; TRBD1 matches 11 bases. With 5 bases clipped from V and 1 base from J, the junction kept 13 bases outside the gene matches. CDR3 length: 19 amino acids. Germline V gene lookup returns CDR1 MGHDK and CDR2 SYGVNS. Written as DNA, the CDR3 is TGTGCCAGCAGTCCGTCCCGGGACAGGGGGTTATGGAGCAATCAGCCCCAGCATTTT. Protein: CASSPSRDRGLWSNQPQHF.

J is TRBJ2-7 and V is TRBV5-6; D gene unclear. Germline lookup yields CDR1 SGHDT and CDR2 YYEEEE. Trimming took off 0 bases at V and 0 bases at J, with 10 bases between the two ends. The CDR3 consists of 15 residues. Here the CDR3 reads CASSLDRATSYEQYF. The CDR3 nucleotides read TGTGCCAGCAGCTTGGACAGAGCTACCTCCTACGAGCAGTACTTC.

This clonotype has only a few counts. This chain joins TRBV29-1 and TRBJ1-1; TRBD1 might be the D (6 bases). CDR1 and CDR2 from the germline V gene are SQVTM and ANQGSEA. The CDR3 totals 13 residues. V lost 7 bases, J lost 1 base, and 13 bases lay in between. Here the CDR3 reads CSARDTENTEAFF. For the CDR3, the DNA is TGCAGCGCCCGGGACACCGAGAACACTGAAGCTTTCTTT.

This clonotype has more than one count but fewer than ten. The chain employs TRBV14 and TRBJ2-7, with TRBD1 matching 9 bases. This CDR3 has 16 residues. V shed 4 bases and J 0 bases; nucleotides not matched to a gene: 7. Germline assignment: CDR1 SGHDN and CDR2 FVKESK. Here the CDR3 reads CASSPRYRGHSYEQYF. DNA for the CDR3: TGTGCCAGCAGCCCTCGGTACAGGGGGCACTCCTACGAGCAGTACTTC.

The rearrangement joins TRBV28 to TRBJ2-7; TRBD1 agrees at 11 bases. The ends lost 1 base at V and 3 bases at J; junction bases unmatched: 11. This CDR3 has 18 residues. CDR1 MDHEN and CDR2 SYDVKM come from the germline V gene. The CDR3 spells CASSLFSLGTGGDYEQYF. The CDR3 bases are TGTGCCAGCAGTTTATTTTCTCTGGGGACAGGGGGGGACTACGAGCAGTACTTC. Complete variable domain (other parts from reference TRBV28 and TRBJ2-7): DVKVTQSSRYLVKRTGEKVFLECVQDMDHENMFWYRQDPGLGLRLIYFSYDVKMKEKGDIPEGYSVSREKKERFSLILESASTNQTSMYLCASSLFSLGTGGDYEQYFGPGTRLTVT.

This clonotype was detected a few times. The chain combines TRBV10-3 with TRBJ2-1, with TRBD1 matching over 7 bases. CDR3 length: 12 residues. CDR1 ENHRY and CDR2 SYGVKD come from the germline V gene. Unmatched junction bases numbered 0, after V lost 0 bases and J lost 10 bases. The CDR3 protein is CAISESTGEQFF. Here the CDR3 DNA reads TGTGCCATCAGTGAGTCGACAGGGGAGCAGTTCTTC.

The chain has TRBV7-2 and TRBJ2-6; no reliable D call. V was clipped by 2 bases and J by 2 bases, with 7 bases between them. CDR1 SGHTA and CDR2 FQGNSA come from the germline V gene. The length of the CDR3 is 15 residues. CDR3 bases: TGTGCCAGCAGCTTACGGTTGGCTGGGGCCAACGTCCTGACTTTC. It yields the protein CASSLRLAGANVLTF.

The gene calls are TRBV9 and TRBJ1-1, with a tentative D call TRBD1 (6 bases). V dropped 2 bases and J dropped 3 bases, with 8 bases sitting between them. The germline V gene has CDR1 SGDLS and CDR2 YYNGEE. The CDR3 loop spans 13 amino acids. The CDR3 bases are TGTGCCAGCAGCGTCAGGGGAGACACTGAAGCTTTCTTT. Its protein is CASSVRGDTEAFF.

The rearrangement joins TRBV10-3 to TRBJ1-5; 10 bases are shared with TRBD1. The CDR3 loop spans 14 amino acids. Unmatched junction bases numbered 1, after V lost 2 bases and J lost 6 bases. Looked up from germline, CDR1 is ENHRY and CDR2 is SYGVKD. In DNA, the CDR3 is TGTGCCATCAGTGAGGACAGGGGGCCTCAGCCCCAGCATTTT. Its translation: CAISEDRGPQPQHF.

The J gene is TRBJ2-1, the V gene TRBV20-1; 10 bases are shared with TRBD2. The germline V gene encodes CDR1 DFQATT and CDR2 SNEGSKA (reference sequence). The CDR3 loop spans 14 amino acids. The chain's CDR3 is CRALSGGAGFEQFF. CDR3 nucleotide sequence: TGCAGGGCCCTAAGCGGGGGGGCCGGGTTTGAGCAGTTCTTC.

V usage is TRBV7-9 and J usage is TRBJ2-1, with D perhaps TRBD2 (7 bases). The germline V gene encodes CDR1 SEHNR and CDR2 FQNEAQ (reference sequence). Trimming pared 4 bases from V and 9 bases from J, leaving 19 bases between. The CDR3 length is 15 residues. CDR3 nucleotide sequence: TGTGCCAGCAGCTCGCAGGGCGGGGGCCAAGGTGAGCAGTTCTTC. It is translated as CASSSQGGGQGEQFF. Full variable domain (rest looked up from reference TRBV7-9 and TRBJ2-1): DTGVSQNPRHKITKRGQNVTFRCDPISEHNRLYWYRQTLGQGPEFLTYFQNEAQLEKSRLLSDRFSAERPKGSFSTLEIQRTEQGDSAMYLCASSSQGGGQGEQFFGPGTRLTVL.

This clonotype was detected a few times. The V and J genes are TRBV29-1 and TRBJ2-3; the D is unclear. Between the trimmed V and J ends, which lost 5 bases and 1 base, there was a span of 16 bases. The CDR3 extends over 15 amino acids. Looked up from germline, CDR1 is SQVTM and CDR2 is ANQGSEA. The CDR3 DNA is TGCAGCGTTCCTAACCCCATAACAGGCACAGATACGCAGTATTTT. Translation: CSVPNPITGTDTQYF.

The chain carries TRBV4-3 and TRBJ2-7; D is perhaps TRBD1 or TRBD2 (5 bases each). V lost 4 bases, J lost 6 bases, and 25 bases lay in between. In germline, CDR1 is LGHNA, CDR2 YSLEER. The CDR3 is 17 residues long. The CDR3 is CASSLTRTGTAACEQYF. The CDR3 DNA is TGCGCCAGCAGCCTGACCCGTACGGGGACCGCCGCCTGCGAGCAGTACTTC.

The CDR3 reads CASSTNRDRGNEQFF. For the CDR3, the DNA is TGTGCCAGCAGCACAAACCGGGACAGGGGGAATGAGCAGTTCTTC. The chain carries TRBV6-5 and TRBJ2-1, with 11 bases that match TRBD1. The germline V gene has CDR1 MNHEY and CDR2 SVGAGI. V lost 6 bases and J lost 7; bases outside the gene matches: 8. The CDR3 totals 15 residues.

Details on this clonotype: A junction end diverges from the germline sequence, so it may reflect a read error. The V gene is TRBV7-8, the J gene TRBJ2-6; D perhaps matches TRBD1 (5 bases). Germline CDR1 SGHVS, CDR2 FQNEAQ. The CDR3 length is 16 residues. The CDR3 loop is CASSSSAVTGANVRTF. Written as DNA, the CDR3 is TGTGCCAGCAGCTCCTCCGCGGTCACTGGGGCCAACGTCCGGACTTTC.

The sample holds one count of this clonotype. CDR3 loop: CASSLWAPGSYNSPLHF. DNA for the CDR3: TGTGCCAGCAGTTTGTGGGCTCCCGGCTCCTATAATTCACCCCTCCACTTT. The rearrangement links TRBV28 to TRBJ1-6; D unclear. Trimming shortened V by 3 bases and J by 0 bases, and 12 bases separated the two germline ends. This CDR3 is built from 17 residues. CDR1 is MDHEN and CDR2 is SYDVKM in the germline V gene.

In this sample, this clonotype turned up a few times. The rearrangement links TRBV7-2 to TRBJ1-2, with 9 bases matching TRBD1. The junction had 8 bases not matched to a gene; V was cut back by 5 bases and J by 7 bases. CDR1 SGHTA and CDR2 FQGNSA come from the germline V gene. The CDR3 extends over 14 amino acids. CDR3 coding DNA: TGTGCCAGCAGCCCAAGGACAGGGGCGGGTGGCTACACCTTC. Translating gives CASSPRTGAGGYTF.